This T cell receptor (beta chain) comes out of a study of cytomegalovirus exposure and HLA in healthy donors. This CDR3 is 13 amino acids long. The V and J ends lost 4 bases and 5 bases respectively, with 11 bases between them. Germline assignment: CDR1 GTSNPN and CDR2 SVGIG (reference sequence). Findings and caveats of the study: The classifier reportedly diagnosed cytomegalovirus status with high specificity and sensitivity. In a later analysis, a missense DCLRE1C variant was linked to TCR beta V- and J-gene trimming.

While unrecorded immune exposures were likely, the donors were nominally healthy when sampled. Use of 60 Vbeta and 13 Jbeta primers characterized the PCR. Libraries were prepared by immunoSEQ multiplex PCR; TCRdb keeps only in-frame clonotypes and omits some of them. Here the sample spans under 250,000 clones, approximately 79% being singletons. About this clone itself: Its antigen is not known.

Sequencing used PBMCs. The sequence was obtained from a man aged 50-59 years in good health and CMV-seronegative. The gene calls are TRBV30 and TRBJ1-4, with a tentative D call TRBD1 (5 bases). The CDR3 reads CAWNYRQNEKLFF. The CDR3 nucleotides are TGTGCCTGGAATTACAGACAGAATGAAAAACTGTTTTTT.